The 9 T cell receptor beta chains reported below all come from one sample, sequenced in a study of T-cell reconstitution after alpha-beta-depleted transplantation in children. Preparation of the TCRbeta library was carried out with unique molecular identifiers. TCRdb re-called the PCR reads through MiXCR, storing one row per CDR3 protein. The sample includes some 440,000 distinct CDR3 sequences, 15% to 20% seen only once; the top ten take around 30%. The source was PBMCs, mostly from graft donor cells, collected 360 days after TCRalphabeta/CD19-depleted stem cell transplant. The receptors shown here come from a boy less than two years old who had a stem cell transplant for Wiskott-Aldrich syndrome, so the T cells may come from the graft donor.

The rearrangement uses TRBV18 and TRBJ2-5; the D is unclear. Deletions cut 3 bases from V and 0 bases from J, with 8 bases between. Germline CDR1 and CDR2: KGHSH and LQKENI. The CDR3 length is 14 residues. CDR3 sequence reads: CASSPSDYQETQYF. The CDR3 DNA reads as TGTGCCAGCTCACCGAGCGACTACCAAGAGACCCAGTACTTC.

The chain recombines TRBV29-1 with TRBJ2-7, with D perhaps matching TRBD2 (5 bases). Between the trimmed V and J ends, which lost 8 bases and 6 bases, there was a span of 14 bases. The V gene's germline CDR1 is SQVTM and CDR2 ANQGSEA. The CDR3 spans 11 residues. For the CDR3, the DNA is TGCAGCATTTGGGTACTAGGCGAGCAGTACTTC. This sequence encodes CSIWVLGEQYF.

The rearrangement uses TRBV12-3 or TRBV12-4 and TRBJ2-1; 8 nucleotides align to TRBD2. Trimming took 5 bases from V and 6 from J; bases not matched to a gene: 15. The CDR3 extends over 17 amino acids. CDR3 protein: CASSGAGVPLRGNEQFF. The CDR3 DNA is TGTGCCAGCAGTGGAGCGGGAGTACCATTACGCGGCAATGAGCAGTTCTTC.

This rearrangement joins TRBV19 to TRBJ2-7; D gene ambiguous. Germline CDR1 LNHDA, CDR2 SQIVND (reference sequence). V was shortened by 5 bases and J by 3 bases, with 11 bases between the two germline ends. This CDR3 comprises 13 residues. The DNA for the CDR3 is TGTGCCAGTAGTCCATCGATTCTCTACGAGCAGTACTTC. This codes for CASSPSILYEQYF.

The CDR3 loop is CASSLEVGGTEAFF. DNA of the CDR3: TGCGCCAGCAGCTTGGAGGTAGGGGGCACTGAAGCTTTCTTT. This chain joins TRBV5-1 and TRBJ1-1, with D possibly being TRBD1 (6 bases). Germline V gene data show CDR1 as SGHRS and CDR2 as YFSETQ. The CDR3 has 14 residues. Trimming removed 0 bases from V and 4 bases from J, with 10 bases in between.

This clonotype was observed a few times. V and J are TRBV30 and TRBJ1-4; D unresolved. Germline lookup yields CDR1 GTSNPN and CDR2 SVGIG (reference sequence). Trimming took 5 bases from V and 8 from J, leaving 9 bases between them. The length of the CDR3 is 11 residues. The CDR3 protein is CAWGIGEKLFF. Written as DNA, the CDR3 is TGTGCCTGGGGGATCGGCGAAAAACTGTTTTTT.

The V and J genes are TRBV29-1 and TRBJ2-1; 7 bases line up with TRBD1. Germline CDR1 and CDR2: SQVTM and ANQGSEA. This CDR3 comprises 13 residues. V was clipped by 4 bases and J by 1 base; unmatched bases: 1. The CDR3 here is CSVADRSYNEQFF. CDR3 bases: TGCAGCGTTGCGGACAGGTCCTACAATGAGCAGTTCTTC.

V gene TRBV5-1 combines with J gene TRBJ2-3; 7 bases agree with TRBD1. The CDR3 sequence is 14 residues long. V lost 4 bases to trimming and J lost 0 bases; unmatched junction nucleotides: 2. The germline gives CDR1 SGHRS, CDR2 YFSETQ. The CDR3 protein is CASSVTGSTDTQYF. The CDR3 DNA reads as TGCGCCAGCAGCGTGACAGGGAGCACAGATACGCAGTATTTT.

The V gene is TRBV7-9, the J gene TRBJ2-1; 7 bases are a match to TRBD2. The CDR3 has 15 residues. V shed 6 bases and J 4 bases; nucleotides not matched to a gene: 9. The germline V gene has CDR1 SEHNR and CDR2 FQNEAQ (reference sequence). CDR3 nucleotides: TGTGCCAGCAGTTCCGGACTAGACGGTTACAATGAGCAGTTCTTC. The encoded protein is CASSSGLDGYNEQFF. The full variable domain, its missing parts supplied by reference TRBV7-9 and TRBJ2-1, is DTGVSQNPRHKITKRGQNVTFRCDPISEHNRLYWYRQTLGQGPEFLTYFQNEAQLEKSRLLSDRFSAERPKGSFSTLEIQRTEQGDSAMYLCASSSGLDGYNEQFFGPGTRLTVL.